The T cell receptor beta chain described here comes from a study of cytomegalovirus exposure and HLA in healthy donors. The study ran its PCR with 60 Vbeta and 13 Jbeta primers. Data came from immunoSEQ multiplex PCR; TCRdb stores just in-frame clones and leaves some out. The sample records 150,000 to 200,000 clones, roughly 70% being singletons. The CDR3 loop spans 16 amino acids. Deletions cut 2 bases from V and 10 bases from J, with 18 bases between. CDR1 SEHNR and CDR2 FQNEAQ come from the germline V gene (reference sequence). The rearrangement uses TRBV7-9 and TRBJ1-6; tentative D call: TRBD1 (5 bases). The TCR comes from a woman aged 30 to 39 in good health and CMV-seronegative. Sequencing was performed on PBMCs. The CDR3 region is CASSLKGSGVGSPLHF. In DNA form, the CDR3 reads TGTGCCAGCAGCTTAAAGGGGTCGGGAGTTGGGTCACCCCTCCACTTT. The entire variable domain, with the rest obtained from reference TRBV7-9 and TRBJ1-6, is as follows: DTGVSQNPRHKITKRGQNVTFRCDPISEHNRLYWYRQTLGQGPEFLTYFQNEAQLEKSRLLSDRFSAERPKGSFSTLEIQRTEQGDSAMYLCASSLKGSGVGSPLHFGNGTRLTVT.